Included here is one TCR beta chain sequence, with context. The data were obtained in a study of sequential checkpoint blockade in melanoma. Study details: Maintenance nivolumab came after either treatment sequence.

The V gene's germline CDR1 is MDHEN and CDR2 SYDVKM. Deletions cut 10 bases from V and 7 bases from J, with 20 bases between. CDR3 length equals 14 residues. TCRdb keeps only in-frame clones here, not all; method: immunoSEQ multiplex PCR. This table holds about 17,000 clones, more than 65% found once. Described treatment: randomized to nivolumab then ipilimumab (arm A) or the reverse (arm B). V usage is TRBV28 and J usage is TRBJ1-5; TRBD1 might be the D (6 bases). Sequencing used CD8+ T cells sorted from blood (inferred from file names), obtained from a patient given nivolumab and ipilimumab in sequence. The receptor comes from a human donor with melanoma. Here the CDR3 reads CAIQAGGLGQPQHF. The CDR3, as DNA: TGTGCCATCCAAGCGGGGGGCCTGGGCCAGCCCCAGCATTTT.